Listed below are T cell receptor beta chains from one sample, sequenced in a study of CD4+ T cells in melanoma. The method was immunoSEQ multiplex PCR; TCRdb's version includes in-frame clones alone and lacks a portion of them. The sample comprises around 100,000 clones, 80% to 95% of which are singletons, and about 3.3% rests with the top ten. The sequencing input was peripheral blood. The receptors stem from a human donor with melanoma. Both conserved end residues are part of each CDR3. The order of the fields is V gene, D gene, clone size, J gene, CDR3 length, CDR3 DNA, CDR3 protein. The D gene is left open where the match is weak. Rows may omit the clone size; those that give it use once, few, many or a size class.

>TRBV4-1|NA|NA|TRBJ2-6|17
TGCGCCAGCAGCCACGCTGGTGGGGTGTCCGGGGCCAACGTCCTGACTTTC
CASSHAGGVSGANVLTF
>TRBV7-9|NA|NA|TRBJ1-2|15
TGTGCCAGCAGCCCCCGGCAGGGACCACGCTATGGCTACACCTTC
CASSPRQGPRYGYTF
>TRBV6-5|NA|NA|TRBJ2-5|14
TGTGCCAGCAGTTACCAGTTCGGGGGAGAGACCCAGTACTTC
CASSYQFGGETQYF
>TRBV30|NA|NA|TRBJ1-1|12
TGTGCCTGGAGCATGGGGAACACTGAAGCTTTCTTT
CAWSMGNTEAFF
>TRBV7-3|TRBD1|NA|TRBJ1-5|19
TGTGCCAGCAGCTCGTACCCGGGACAGGGGGGTTCTGGCAATCAGCCCCAGCATTTT
CASSSYPGQGGSGNQPQHF
>TRBV28|TRBD2|NA|TRBJ2-7|14
TGTGCCAGCAAACCGGGGGGGACACTGTACGAGCAGTACTTC
CASKPGGTLYEQYF
>TRBV30|TRBD2|NA|TRBJ2-1|11
TGTGCCTGGAGTAGGAGCGGGAGACGGTTCTTC
CAWSRSGRRFF
>TRBV7-9|NA|NA|TRBJ1-1|12
TGTGCCAGCAGCCCCGGGAGCACTGAAGCTTTCTTT
CASSPGSTEAFF
>TRBV9|NA|NA|TRBJ2-5|14
TGTGCCAGCAGCGTAGCTAGGCAGGGAGAGACCCAGTACTTC
CASSVARQGETQYF
>TRBV15|NA|NA|TRBJ2-3|15
TGTGCCACCTACTTGGGACACACGATGGGAGATACGCAGTATTTT
CATYLGHTMGDTQYF
>TRBV5-1|NA|NA|TRBJ2-7|14
TGCGCCAGCAGCCCGGGACGGGAGATGGGGGAGCAGTACTTC
CASSPGREMGEQYF
>TRBV15|NA|NA|TRBJ2-7|15
TGTGCCACCAGCCCGCTCGACAGGAGCTCCTACGAGCAGTACTTC
CATSPLDRSSYEQYF
>TRBV5-4|TRBD2|NA|TRBJ2-1|16
TGTGCCAGCAGCTCCACGACTAGCGGGATCTACAATGAGCAGTTCTTC
CASSSTTSGIYNEQFF
>TRBV7-2|NA|NA|TRBJ1-6|16
TGTGCCAGCAGCCCCCGGGATCCGAATAATAATTCACCCCTCCACTTT
CASSPRDPNNNSPLHF
>TRBV28|TRBD2|NA|TRBJ2-2|16
TGTGCCAGCAGACCCCAGGTCGGCGGGGGGACTGGGGAGCTGTTTTTT
CASRPQVGGGTGELFF
>TRBV4-3|NA|once|TRBJ1-1|16
TGCGCCAGCAGCCAAGGCTACGGGACGATGTCGACTGAAGCTTTCTTT
CASSQGYGTMSTEAFF
>TRBV5-1|NA|NA|TRBJ1-1|14
TGCGCCAGCAGCTCCGGGACCTGGAACACTGAAGCTTTCTTT
CASSSGTWNTEAFF
>TRBV7-2|NA|NA|TRBJ1-6|12
TGTGCCAGCAGCGTTACCAATTCACCCCTCCACTTT
CASSVTNSPLHF
>TRBV5-4|NA|NA|TRBJ2-5|14
TGTGCCGCCCCTAAAGACGGGTTCAAAGAGACCCAGTACTTC
CAAPKDGFKETQYF
>TRBV6-6|NA|NA|TRBJ1-6|14
TGTGCCAGCAGTCCGAGGGGGGGCAATTCACCCCTCCACTTT
CASSPRGGNSPLHF
>TRBV7-2|NA|NA|TRBJ1-2|15
TGTGCCAGCAGCTTTAATGGCCAGGGCAGCTATGGCTACACCTTC
CASSFNGQGSYGYTF
>TRBV27|NA|NA|TRBJ2-7|13
TGTGCCAGCAGTCATGGGAGCTCCTACGAGCAGTACTTC
CASSHGSSYEQYF
>TRBV10-2|NA|NA|TRBJ2-3|11
TGCGCCAGCAGTGACGCAGATACGCAGTATTTT
CASSDADTQYF
>TRBV6-6|TRBD2|NA|TRBJ2-7|16
TGTGCCAGCAGGTCACCTGGGGCTCTAGCGGGTTACGAGCAGTACTTC
CASRSPGALAGYEQYF
>TRBV29-1|TRBD1|NA|TRBJ2-2|14
TGCAGCGTTGCGGGACAGACGAACACCGGGGAGCTGTTTTTT
CSVAGQTNTGELFF
>TRBV7-2|TRBD2|NA|TRBJ2-3|16
TGTGCCAGCAGCACCGGCGGACTAGCGGGTACAGATACGCAGTATTTT
CASSTGGLAGTDTQYF
>TRBV9|TRBD1|NA|TRBJ2-3|14
TGTGCCAGCAGCGCCCAGGGGGCCACAGATACGCAGTATTTT
CASSAQGATDTQYF
>TRBV4-3|NA|few|TRBJ2-5|15
TGCGCCAGCAGCCAAGAAAGGGGCAGGGGTGAGACCCAGTACTTC
CASSQERGRGETQYF
>TRBV29-1|TRBD1|NA|TRBJ1-5|17
TGCAGCGTTCTTCCCAACCGCAGGGGGCGCGGGTATCAGCCCCAGCATTTT
CSVLPNRRGRGYQPQHF
>TRBV4-1|TRBD1|once|TRBJ2-4|13
TGCGCCAGCAGCCACGACAAGGGACAGGGTATGGACTTC
CASSHDKGQGMDF
>TRBV10-3|NA|NA|TRBJ2-3|12
TGTGCCATCAAGGCCACACAAGGGGGGCAGTATTTT
CAIKATQGGQYF
>TRBV11-3|TRBD2|NA|TRBJ2-1|15
TGTGCCAGCAGCCCGGGGACTAGCGGATACAATGAGCAGTTCTTC
CASSPGTSGYNEQFF
>TRBV6-1|NA|NA|TRBJ2-1|13
TGTGCCAGCAGTGAAACAGGAGGGGGTGAGCAGTTCTTC
CASSETGGGEQFF
>TRBV7-9|NA|NA|TRBJ2-5|14
TGTGCCAGCAGCTTAAGGGACACCCAAGAGACCCAGTACTTC
CASSLRDTQETQYF
>TRBV7-2|NA|NA|TRBJ2-5|14
TGTGCCAGCAGCTTAGCGGTGTACCAAGAGACCCAGTACTTC
CASSLAVYQETQYF
>TRBV11-3|TRBD2|NA|TRBJ2-1|16
TGTGCCAGCAGCTCCGAGCGGGAGTTATCGATGAGTGAGCAGTTCTTC
CASSSERELSMSEQFF
>TRBV30|NA|NA|TRBJ2-3|14
TGTGCCTGGAGATATGGACAGAATACAGATACGCAGTATTTT
CAWRYGQNTDTQYF
>TRBV7-3|NA|NA|TRBJ1-2|13
TGTGCCAGCAGCTTAGATGGGGCGCGTGGCTACACCTTC
CASSLDGARGYTF
>TRBV5-1|NA|NA|TRBJ2-3|15
TGCGCCAGCAGCTTGGATCCGGCAAGCACAGATACGCAGTATTTT
CASSLDPASTDTQYF
>TRBV25-1|NA|NA|TRBJ2-5|15
TGTGCCAGCAGCGAGGACAAAGCACCCGCCGAGACCCAGTACTTC
CASSEDKAPAETQYF